The present T cell receptor beta chain was sequenced within a study of control samples from healthy donors and cancer patients. The germline V gene encodes CDR1 MNHNS and CDR2 SASEGT. The CDR3 covers 16 residues. J was trimmed by 5 bases and V by 1 base; bases with no gene match: 3. The method was immunoSEQ multiplex PCR; TCRdb's version includes in-frame clones alone and lacks a portion of them. The sample records about 150,000 clones, over 90% being singletons. The source is a man aged 50 to 59 in good health. Sequenced: blood. The rearrangement joins TRBV6-1 to TRBJ2-3, with 13 bases aligning to TRBD2. CDR3 residues: CASSEVLAGGRDTQYF. DNA of the CDR3: TGTGCCAGCAGTGAAGTACTAGCGGGAGGGCGAGATACGCAGTATTTT.